This T cell receptor (beta chain) derives from a study of T cell changes during pregnancy in multiple sclerosis. The CDR3 spans 17 residues. J lost 1 base, V lost 1 base, and 8 bases had no gene match. Germline CDR1 reads LGHNA; CDR2 reads YNFKEQ. A single count supports this clone. The repertoire was sequenced with immunoSEQ multiplex PCR; TCRdb's copy has only in-frame clones and lacks some. The repertoire includes some 77,000 clones, approximately 92% of them detected once, and 0.2% to 0.25% sits in the top ten. This sequence joins TRBV4-2 and TRBJ2-7; TRBD1 agrees at 9 bases. The source of this sequence is a female donor with multiple sclerosis, enrolled in a pregnancy study. The sequencing used CD4+ T cells from peripheral blood mononuclear cells, collected before pregnancy. The CDR3 loop is CASSQGGLGQGSYEQYF. CDR3 coding DNA: TGTGCCAGCAGCCAAGGAGGCCTTGGACAGGGGTCCTACGAGCAGTACTTC.